This is a list of T cell receptor beta chains from one sample in a study of T cells in Graves' hyperthyroidism and ophthalmopathy. TCRdb redid the calling of the multiplex PCR reads with MiXCR, one entry per CDR3 protein. Of under 400,000 distinct CDR3 sequences in the sample, about 21% are singletons; the top ten hold 50%. Sequencing input: blood. The receptor source for this set is a woman aged 45-65 years with Graves' hyperthyroidism. Each CDR3 is given with its conserved first and last residue. A D gene is named only where the DNA matches it firmly. Size is omitted from some rows. Given values are once, few, many or a class for expanded clones.

TRBV7-8,many,NA,TRBJ1-2,TGTGCCAGCAGGAAATATTCAGGCTATGGCTACACCTTC,CASRKYSGYGYTF
TRBV12-5,many,TRBD1,TRBJ2-1,TGTGCTAGTGGTTTCGGGACAGGGGGTCCCCATGAGCAGTTCTTC,CASGFGTGGPHEQFF
TRBV6-1,NA,TRBD2,TRBJ2-5,TGTGCCAGCAGGCTGGGAGGGACCCAAGAGACCCAGTACTTC,CASRLGGTQETQYF
TRBV7-7,NA,NA,TRBJ2-5,TGTGCTAGCAGCTTAAATAGGGGATACCAAGAGACCCAGTACTTC,CASSLNRGYQETQYF
TRBV4-2,NA,NA,TRBJ2-2,TGTGCCAGCAGCCAAGCGAGGGGGGCGAACACCGGGGAGCTGTTTTTT,CASSQARGANTGELFF
TRBV28,many,TRBD1,TRBJ1-2,TGTGCCAGCAGTTCCCCCGGGACAGGGGGAGCTAACTATGGCTACACCTTC,CASSSPGTGGANYGYTF
TRBV28,many,NA,TRBJ2-1,TGTGCCAGCAGTCCCACGGGACTCTCCACGAATGAGCAGTTCTTC,CASSPTGLSTNEQFF
TRBV3-1,once,NA,TRBJ2-1,TGTGCCAGCAGCCTGGGGAATCCCATCGATGAGCAGTTCTTC,CASSLGNPIDEQFF
TRBV20-1,NA,NA,TRBJ1-1,TGCAGTGCAACCAGTACAAGGGGCCCAAACACTGAAGCTTTCTTT,CSATSTRGPNTEAFF
TRBV30,NA,NA,TRBJ1-1,TGTGCCTGGAGGGACAGCGAAAACACTGAAGCTTTCTTT,CAWRDSENTEAFF
TRBV24-1,NA,NA,TRBJ2-3,TGTGCCACCAGTGATTTGCGTGACAGCACAGATACGCAGTATTTT,CATSDLRDSTDTQYF
TRBV24-1,many,TRBD2,TRBJ2-5,TGTGCCACCAGTGGGGATAGCGGGTGGGGAGAGACCCAGTACTTC,CATSGDSGWGETQYF
TRBV7-9,many,TRBD1,TRBJ2-7,TGTGCCAGCAGTCCAGACAGGGACTACGAGCAGTACTTC,CASSPDRDYEQYF
TRBV2,many,TRBD1,TRBJ2-2,TGTGCCAGGAACAGGGGAAACACCGGGGAGCTGTTTTTT,CARNRGNTGELFF
TRBV29-1,once,NA,TRBJ2-2,TGCAGCGTTCGAGGTGCCGGACTCGGGGAGCTGTTTTTT,CSVRGAGLGELFF
TRBV30,NA,TRBD1,TRBJ2-5,TGTGCCTGGAGCACAAGTAGGACAGGTTCTTACCAAGAGACCCAGTACTTC,CAWSTSRTGSYQETQYF
TRBV12-3/TRBV12-4,many,TRBD2,TRBJ2-2,TGTGCCAGCAGTTCCCGCTCCGGGACTAGCGGGTTCACCGGGGAGCTGTTTTTT,CASSSRSGTSGFTGELFF
TRBV11-3,NA,TRBD2,TRBJ2-1,TGTGCCAGCAGCCCAACCCCCGTACTAGCGGGAGCCTACAATGAGCAGTTCTTC,CASSPTPVLAGAYNEQFF